This T cell receptor (beta chain) was sequenced during a study of radiation and T cells in renal cell carcinoma. Broader study findings: Compared with controls, irradiated tumors showed greater TCR clonality.

Treatment specified: treatment-naive control, cytoreductive nephrectomy. The CDR3 runs to 17 residues. The germline V gene has CDR1 SEHNR and CDR2 FQNEAQ (reference sequence). Trimming shortened V by 8 bases and J by 5 bases, and 27 bases separated the two germline ends. Repertoires were generated with immunoSEQ multiplex PCR, while TCRdb's copy carries only in-frame clones and drops some. This sample yields about 16,000 clones, of which more than 55% are seen a single time; around 17% belongs to the top ten. For this clone: The antigen remains unidentified.

Sample: tumor tissue, taken from a patient whose treatment was nephrectomy without radiotherapy. The chain is built from TRBV7-9 and TRBJ2-5; no reliable D call. The sequence came from a man aged 55-75 years with renal cell carcinoma. The CDR3 loop reads CASGEVGRTPDRETQYF. Here the CDR3 DNA reads TGTGCCAGCGGAGAGGTGGGCAGGACCCCTGATAGGGAGACCCAGTACTTC.